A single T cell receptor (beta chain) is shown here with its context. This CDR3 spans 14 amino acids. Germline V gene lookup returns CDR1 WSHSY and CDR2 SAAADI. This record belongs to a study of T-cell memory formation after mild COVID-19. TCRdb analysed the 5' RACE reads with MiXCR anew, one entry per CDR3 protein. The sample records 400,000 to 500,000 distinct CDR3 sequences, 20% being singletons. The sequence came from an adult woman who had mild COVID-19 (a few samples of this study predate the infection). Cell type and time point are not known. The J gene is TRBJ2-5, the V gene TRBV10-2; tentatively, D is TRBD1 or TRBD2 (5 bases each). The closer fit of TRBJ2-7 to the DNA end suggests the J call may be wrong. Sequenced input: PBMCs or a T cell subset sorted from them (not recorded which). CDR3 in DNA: TGCGCCAGCAGACCGGGACGTCTCTCCTACGAGCAGTACTTC. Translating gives CASRPGRLSYEQYF.